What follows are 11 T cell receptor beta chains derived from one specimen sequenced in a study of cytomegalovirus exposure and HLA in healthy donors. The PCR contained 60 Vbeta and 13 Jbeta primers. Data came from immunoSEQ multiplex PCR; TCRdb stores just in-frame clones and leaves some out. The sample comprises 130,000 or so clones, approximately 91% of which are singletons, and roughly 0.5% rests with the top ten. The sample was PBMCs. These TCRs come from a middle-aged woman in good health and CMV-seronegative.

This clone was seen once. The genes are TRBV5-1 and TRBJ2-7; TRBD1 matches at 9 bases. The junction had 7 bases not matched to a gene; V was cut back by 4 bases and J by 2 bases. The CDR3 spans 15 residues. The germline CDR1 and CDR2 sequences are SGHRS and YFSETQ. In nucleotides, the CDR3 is TGCGCCAGCAGCCCACGGACAGGGGCTACCTACGAGCAGTACTTC. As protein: CASSPRTGATYEQYF.

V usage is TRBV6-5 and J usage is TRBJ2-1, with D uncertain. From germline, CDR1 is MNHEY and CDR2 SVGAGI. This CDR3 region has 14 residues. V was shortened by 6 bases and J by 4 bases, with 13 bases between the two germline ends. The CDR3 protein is CASSRRAQYNEQFF. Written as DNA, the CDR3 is TGTGCCAGCAGCCGCCGAGCCCAATACAATGAGCAGTTCTTC.

CDR3 loop: CASSPFSRDPYGYTF. The CDR3 coding sequence is TGTGCCAGCTCACCGTTTAGCAGGGATCCCTATGGCTACACCTTC. The V and J genes are TRBV18 and TRBJ1-2, with D possibly TRBD1 on 5 matching bases. In germline, CDR1 is KGHSH, CDR2 LQKENI. The CDR3 sequence is 15 residues long. V lost 3 bases and J lost 4, with 15 bases in between.

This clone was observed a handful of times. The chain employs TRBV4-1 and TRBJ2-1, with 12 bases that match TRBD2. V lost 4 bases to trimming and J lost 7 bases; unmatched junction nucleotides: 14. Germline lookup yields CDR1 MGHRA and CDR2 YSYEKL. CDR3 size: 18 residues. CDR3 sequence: CASSLPRGSGLAGNEQFF. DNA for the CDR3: TGCGCCAGCAGCCTCCCGAGGGGTTCAGGACTAGCGGGGAATGAGCAGTTCTTC.

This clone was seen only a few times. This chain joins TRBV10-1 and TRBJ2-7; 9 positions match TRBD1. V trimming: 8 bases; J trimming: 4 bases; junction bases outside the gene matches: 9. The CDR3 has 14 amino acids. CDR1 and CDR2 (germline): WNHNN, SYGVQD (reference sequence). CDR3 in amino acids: CASVLRDRVYEQYF. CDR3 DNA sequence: TGCGCCAGCGTACTCCGGGACAGGGTTTACGAGCAGTACTTC.

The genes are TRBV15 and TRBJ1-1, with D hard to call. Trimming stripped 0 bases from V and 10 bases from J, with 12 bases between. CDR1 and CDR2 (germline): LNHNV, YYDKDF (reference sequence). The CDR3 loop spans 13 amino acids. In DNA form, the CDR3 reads TGTGCCACCAGCAGAGATGGATCTACGGGAGCTTTCTTT. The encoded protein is CATSRDGSTGAFF.

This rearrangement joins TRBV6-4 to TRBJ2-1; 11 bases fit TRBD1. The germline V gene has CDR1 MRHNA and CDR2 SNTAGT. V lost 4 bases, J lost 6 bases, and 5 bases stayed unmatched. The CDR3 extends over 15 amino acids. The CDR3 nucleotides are TGTGCCAGCAGTGTCCAAGGACAGGGGGCCAATGAGCAGTTCTTC. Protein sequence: CASSVQGQGANEQFF.

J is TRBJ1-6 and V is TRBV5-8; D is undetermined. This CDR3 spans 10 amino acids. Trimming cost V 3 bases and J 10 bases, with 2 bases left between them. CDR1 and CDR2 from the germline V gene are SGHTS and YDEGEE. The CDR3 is CASSSSPLHF. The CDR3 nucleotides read TGTGCCAGCAGCTCGTCACCCCTCCACTTT.

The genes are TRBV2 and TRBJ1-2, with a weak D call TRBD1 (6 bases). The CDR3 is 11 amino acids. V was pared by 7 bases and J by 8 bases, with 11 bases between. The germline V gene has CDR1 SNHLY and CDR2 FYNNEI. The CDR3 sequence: CASNRVYGYTF. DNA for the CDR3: TGTGCCAGCAACAGGGTTTACGGCTACACCTTC.

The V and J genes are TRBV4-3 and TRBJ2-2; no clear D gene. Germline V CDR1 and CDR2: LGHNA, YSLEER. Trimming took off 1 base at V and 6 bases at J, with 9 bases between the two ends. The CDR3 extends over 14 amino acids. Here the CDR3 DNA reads TGCGCCAGCAGCCAAGTTCCCTTTGCCGGGGAGCTGTTTTTT. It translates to CASSQVPFAGELFF.

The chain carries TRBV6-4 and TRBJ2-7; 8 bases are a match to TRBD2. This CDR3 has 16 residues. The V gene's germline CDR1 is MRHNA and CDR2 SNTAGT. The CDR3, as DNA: TGTGGCACAGCAGTATCATCGGGAGGGCAACTCTACGAGCAGTACTTC. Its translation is CGTAVSSGGQLYEQYF.